Reported below is one T cell receptor (beta chain). Other DNA sequences in the sample encode the same CDR3. V gave up 5 bases and J gave up 4 bases; unmatched junction bases: 6. The germline V gene has CDR1 MNHEY and CDR2 SVGAGI. This CDR3 comprises 15 residues. This record comes from a study of blood T cell repertoires in COVID-19. Overall study context: COVID-19 samples from acute and convalescent phases originated in the United States, Italy and Spain.

Profiling relied on immunoSEQ multiplex PCR, and the TCRdb table lists in-frame clones only, not all of them. This sample carries 220,000 or so clones, 80% to 85% of them seen once, and the ten largest clones take approximately 20%. Sequenced sample: peripheral blood. This chain uses TRBV6-5 with TRBJ1-5, with TRBD1 matching over 9 bases. The TCR was taken from a man aged 25 to 40 with active or convalescent COVID-19. Here the CDR3 DNA reads TGTGCCAGCAGTCCCGGGACAGGGCTTAATCAGCCCCAGCATTTT. Translating it yields CASSPGTGLNQPQHF.